Below, 3 T cell receptor beta chains from the same sample are listed, as sequenced in a study of blood T cell repertoires in COVID-19. Data came from immunoSEQ multiplex PCR; TCRdb stores just in-frame clones and leaves some out. The table shows approximately 110,000 clones, with roughly nine tenths occurring only once. The specimen was peripheral blood. These receptor sequences come from a man aged 40-55 years with acute or convalescent COVID-19.

The chain is built from TRBV11-1 and TRBJ1-4; D not certain. The V end lost 2 bases, the J end lost 10 bases, and 8 bases lay between the germline ends. The CDR3 extends over 12 amino acids. The germline gives CDR1 SGHAT, CDR2 FQDESV (reference sequence). The chain's CDR3 is CASSLTSGKLFF. CDR3 coding DNA: TGTGCCAGCAGCTTAACATCGGGAAAACTGTTTTTT.

V usage is TRBV11-2 and J usage is TRBJ1-5; TRBD1 is a possible D gene (6 bases). V dropped 1 base and J dropped 8 bases, with 12 bases sitting between them. The CDR3 extends over 14 amino acids. CDR1 and CDR2 from the germline V gene are SGHAT and FQNNGV. The CDR3 protein is CASSLAGGGKPQHF. The CDR3 nucleotides read TGTGCCAGCAGCTTAGCGGGAGGGGGAAAGCCCCAGCATTTT.

The V gene is TRBV10-3, the J gene TRBJ1-1, with D possibly TRBD1 on 6 matching bases. CDR1 is ENHRY, CDR2 SYGVKD, per germline. The CDR3 runs to 15 residues. Trimming stripped 6 bases from V and 0 bases from J, with 14 bases between. The chain's CDR3 is CAIREGRGLNTEAFF. CDR3 bases: TGTGCCATCAGGGAAGGCAGGGGACTGAACACTGAAGCTTTCTTT.